These 17 T cell receptor beta chains were sequenced from one sample in a study of blood T cell repertoires in COVID-19. Only in-frame clones appear in the TCRdb table, and some are missing; sequencing was by immunoSEQ multiplex PCR. The sample includes more than 100,000 clones, approximately 89% seen only once; the top ten take roughly 18%. The sample was peripheral blood. Every receptor here comes from a woman of 80 years or more in a cohort sampled during active COVID-19.

V gene TRBV15 combines with J gene TRBJ2-1; 9 bases line up with TRBD1. Germline trimming cut 5 bases from V and 8 bases from J; bases unmatched to any gene: 28. The germline gives CDR1 LNHNV, CDR2 YYDKDF (reference sequence). The CDR3 is made up of 21 amino acids. In DNA form, the CDR3 reads TGTGCCACCAGCTCCCTCTGGCCGGGACAGGGTCTGGCGGGAGTCCGCGATGAGCAGTTCTTC. Encoded protein: CATSSLWPGQGLAGVRDEQFF.

The CDR3 sequence is CASSIQQQGNTIYF. The CDR3 DNA reads as TGTGCCAGTAGTATACAACAGCAGGGAAACACCATATATTTT. The chain combines TRBV19 with TRBJ1-3; no clear D gene. CDR3 length: 14 amino acids. With 2 bases removed from V and 4 bases from J, the gap between germline ends came to 9 bases. The V gene's germline CDR1 is LNHDA and CDR2 SQIVND (reference sequence).

The chain carries TRBV30 and TRBJ1-1; 7 bases are a match to TRBD1. Germline CDR1 reads GTSNPN; CDR2 reads SVGIG (reference sequence). This CDR3 spans 15 amino acids. CDR3 residues: CGSTGSLPLVEGAFF. In DNA, the CDR3 is TGTGGCTCGACAGGGAGTCTCCCTCTTGTCGAGGGAGCTTTCTTT.

The chain recombines TRBV7-9 with TRBJ1-5, with a weak D call TRBD1 (5 bases). The length of the CDR3 is 17 residues. The germline gives CDR1 SEHNR, CDR2 FQNEAQ (reference sequence). The V gene lost 3 bases and the J gene lost 3 bases, with 18 bases spanning the gap. The chain's CDR3 is CASSLGQESLHNQPQHF. CDR3 in DNA: TGTGCCAGCAGCTTGGGGCAGGAGTCCCTTCACAATCAGCCCCAGCATTTT.

The chain joins TRBV9 to TRBJ1-5, with D possibly being TRBD1 (5 bases). V was clipped by 0 bases and J by 4 bases, with 11 bases between them. CDR3 length equals 15 residues. Looked up from germline, CDR1 is SGDLS and CDR2 is YYNGEE. This chain's CDR3 is CASSVGPQGNQPQHF. Written as DNA, the CDR3 is TGTGCCAGCAGCGTAGGCCCCCAGGGTAATCAGCCCCAGCATTTT.

The gene calls are TRBV6-4 and TRBJ2-7; 9 positions agree with TRBD2. Germline CDR1 is MRHNA and CDR2 is SNTAGT. The CDR3 has 13 residues. Germline trimming cut 3 bases from V and 6 bases from J; bases unmatched to any gene: 3. The DNA for the CDR3 is TGTGCCAGCAGTGAAGCGGGAGGTCTCGAGCAGTACTTC. Amino acid sequence: CASSEAGGLEQYF.

To note about this clone: Additional DNA sequences in this sample encode the identical CDR3. The rearrangement uses TRBV18 and TRBJ2-5, with unresolved D. Germline CDR1 reads KGHSH; CDR2 reads LQKENI. V lost 0 bases to trimming and J lost 5 bases, with 7 bases between them. The CDR3 runs 13 residues. The CDR3 loop reads CASSPPLAETQYF. The DNA of the CDR3 is TGTGCCAGCTCACCACCCTTAGCTGAGACCCAGTACTTC.

The chain employs TRBV9 and TRBJ1-1; the D gene is possibly TRBD1 (5 bases). The CDR3 has 12 residues. Looked up from germline, CDR1 is SGDLS and CDR2 is YYNGEE. The DNA of the CDR3 is TGTCCCTCGGGGGGGGTTACCGCTGAAGCTTTCTTT. Protein sequence: CPSGGVTAEAFF.

The chain employs TRBV10-3 and TRBJ2-3, with 8 bases fitting TRBD2. The CDR3 contains 15 residues. Trimming cost V 4 bases and J 6 bases; bases outside gene matches: 9. Germline loops: CDR1 ENHRY, CDR2 SYGVKD. CDR3 DNA sequence: TGTGCCATCAGTGGAACGCGGGAGGCCAGGGATACGCAGTATTTT. Translation: CAISGTREARDTQYF.

This chain connects TRBV2 to TRBJ2-3, with D perhaps matching TRBD2 (6 bases). Germline lookup yields CDR1 SNHLY and CDR2 FYNNEI. With 6 bases removed from V and 4 bases from J, the gap between germline ends came to 11 bases. The CDR3 loop spans 13 amino acids. CDR3 DNA sequence: TGTGCCAGCAGGGAGGGGACTGCAGATACGCAGTATTTT. It yields the protein CASREGTADTQYF.

The rearrangement joins TRBV4-1 to TRBJ2-1, with a possible D match to TRBD2 (5 bases). Trimming took off 0 bases at V and 7 bases at J, with 16 bases between the two ends. Looked up from germline, CDR1 is MGHRA and CDR2 is YSYEKL. This CDR3 has 16 residues. This chain's CDR3 is CASSQDPSGRKNEQFF. The DNA for the CDR3 is TGCGCCAGCAGCCAAGATCCCAGCGGACGAAAGAATGAGCAGTTCTTC.

The rearrangement joins TRBV10-2 to TRBJ2-1; TRBD2 matches 9 bases. Trimming removed 3 bases from V and 3 bases from J; junction bases left unmatched: 6. Germline loops: CDR1 WSHSY, CDR2 SAAADI. The CDR3 has 16 residues. CDR3 sequence: CASSESSGGYYNEQFF. CDR3 bases: TGCGCCAGCAGTGAATCCAGCGGGGGGTACTACAATGAGCAGTTCTTC.

The rearrangement uses TRBV12-3 or TRBV12-4 and TRBJ1-1, with 9 bases fitting TRBD1. The CDR3 is made up of 13 amino acids. V shed 7 bases, J shed 12 bases, and the junction held 12 bases outside the gene matches. The CDR3 here is CASNQQGAISPFF. CDR3 DNA: TGTGCCAGCAACCAACAGGGGGCGATTTCCCCTTTCTTT.

The V call is TRBV7-9, the J call TRBJ2-1; no definite D call. The CDR3 is 12 amino acids. Germline CDR1 and CDR2: SEHNR and FQNEAQ (reference sequence). Trimming removed 0 bases at V and 14 bases at J, with 11 bases between. CDR3 nucleotide sequence: TGTGCCAGCAGCTTAGCTCTGGCCAAAAAGTTCTTC. Translation: CASSLALAKKFF.

The chain couples TRBV7-9 to TRBJ2-2, with 8 bases lining up with TRBD2. The CDR3 consists of 13 residues. Germline assignment: CDR1 SEHNR and CDR2 FQNEAQ (reference sequence). The V segment lost 5 bases and the J segment 6 bases; nucleotides outside the gene matches: 2. CDR3 in DNA: TGTGCCAGCAGCCCGGGACTAGCCGGGGAGCTGTTTTTT. Translating it yields CASSPGLAGELFF.

J is TRBJ1-6 and V is TRBV27, with 7 positions matching TRBD1. Germline trimming cut 7 bases from V and 6 bases from J; bases unmatched to any gene: 6. Per germline, CDR1 MNHEY and CDR2 SMNVEV (reference sequence). The CDR3 spans 14 residues. The CDR3 is CASNPGQSNSPLHF. The DNA for the CDR3 is TGTGCCAGCAATCCGGGACAGTCTAATTCACCCCTCCACTTT.

V is TRBV2 and J is TRBJ2-1; no firm D call. V lost 7 bases and J lost 6, with 7 bases in between. This CDR3 comprises 11 residues. Germline loops: CDR1 SNHLY, CDR2 FYNNEI. The CDR3 sequence is CASTGFNEQFF. CDR3 nucleotides: TGTGCCAGCACGGGTTTCAATGAGCAGTTCTTC.